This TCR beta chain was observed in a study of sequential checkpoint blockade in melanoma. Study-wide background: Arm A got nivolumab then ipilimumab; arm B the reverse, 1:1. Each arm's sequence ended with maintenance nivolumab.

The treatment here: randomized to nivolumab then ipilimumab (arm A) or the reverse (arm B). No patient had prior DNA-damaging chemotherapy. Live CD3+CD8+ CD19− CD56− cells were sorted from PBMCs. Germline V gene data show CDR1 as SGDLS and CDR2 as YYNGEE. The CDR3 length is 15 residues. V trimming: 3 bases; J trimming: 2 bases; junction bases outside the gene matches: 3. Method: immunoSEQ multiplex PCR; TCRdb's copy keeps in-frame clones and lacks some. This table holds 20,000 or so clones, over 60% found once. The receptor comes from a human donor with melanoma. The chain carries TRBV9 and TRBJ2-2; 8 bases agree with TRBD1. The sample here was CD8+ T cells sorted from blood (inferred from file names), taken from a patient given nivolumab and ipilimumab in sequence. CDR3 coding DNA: TGTGCCAGCAGCGCCGGGACAGGTAACACCGGGGAGCTGTTTTTT. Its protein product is CASSAGTGNTGELFF. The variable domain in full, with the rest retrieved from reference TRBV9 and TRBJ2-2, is DSGVTQTPKHLITATGQRVTLRCSPRSGDLSVYWYQQSLDQGLQFLIQYYNGEERAKGNILERFSAQQFPDLHSELNLSSLELGDSALYFCASSAGTGNTGELFFGEGSRLTVL.